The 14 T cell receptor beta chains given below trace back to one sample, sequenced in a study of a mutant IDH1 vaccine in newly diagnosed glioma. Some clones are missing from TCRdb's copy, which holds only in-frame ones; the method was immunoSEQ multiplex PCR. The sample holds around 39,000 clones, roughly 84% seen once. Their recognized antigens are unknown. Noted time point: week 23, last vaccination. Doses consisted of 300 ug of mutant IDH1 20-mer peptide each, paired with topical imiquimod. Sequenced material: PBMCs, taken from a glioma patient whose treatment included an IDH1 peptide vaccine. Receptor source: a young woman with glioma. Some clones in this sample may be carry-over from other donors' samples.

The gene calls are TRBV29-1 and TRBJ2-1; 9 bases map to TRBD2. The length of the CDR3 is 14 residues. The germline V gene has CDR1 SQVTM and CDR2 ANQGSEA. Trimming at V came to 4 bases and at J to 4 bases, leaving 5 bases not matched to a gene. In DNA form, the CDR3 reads TGCAGCGTTGGACTAGCGGAACTTTACAATGAGCAGTTCTTC. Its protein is CSVGLAELYNEQFF.

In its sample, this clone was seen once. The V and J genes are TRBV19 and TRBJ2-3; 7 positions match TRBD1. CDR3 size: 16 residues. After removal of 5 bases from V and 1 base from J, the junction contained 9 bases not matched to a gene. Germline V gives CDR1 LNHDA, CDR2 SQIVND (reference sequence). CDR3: CASSPQGVWGTDTQYF. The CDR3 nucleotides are TGTGCCAGTAGTCCCCAGGGGGTCTGGGGCACAGATACGCAGTATTTT.

CDR3 loop: CSYNLQGNYGYTF. The CDR3 nucleotides read TGCAGCTATAATCTTCAGGGGAACTATGGCTACACCTTC. The gene calls are TRBV29-1 and TRBJ1-2; tentatively, D is TRBD1 (6 bases). The V gene lost 8 bases and the J gene lost 2 bases, with 15 bases spanning the gap. The CDR3 spans 13 residues. The germline V gene has CDR1 SQVTM and CDR2 ANQGSEA.

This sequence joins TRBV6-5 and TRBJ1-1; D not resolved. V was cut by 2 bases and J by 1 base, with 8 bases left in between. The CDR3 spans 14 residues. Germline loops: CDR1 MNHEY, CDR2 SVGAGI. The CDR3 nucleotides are TGTGCCAGCAGTTACCAGAGATCGAACACTGAAGCTTTCTTT. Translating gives CASSYQRSNTEAFF.

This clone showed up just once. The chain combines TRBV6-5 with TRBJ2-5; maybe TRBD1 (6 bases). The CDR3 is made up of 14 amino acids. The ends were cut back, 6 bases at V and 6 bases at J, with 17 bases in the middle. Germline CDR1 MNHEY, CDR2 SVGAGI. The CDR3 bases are TGTGCCAGCAGCCGTCCCACAGGGATAAAGACCCAGTACTTC. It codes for CASSRPTGIKTQYF.

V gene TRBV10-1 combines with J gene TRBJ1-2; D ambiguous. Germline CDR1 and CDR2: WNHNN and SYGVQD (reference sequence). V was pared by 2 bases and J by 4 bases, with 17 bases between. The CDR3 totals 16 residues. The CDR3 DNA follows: TGCGCCAGCAGTGAGCCTCGCTCGATCGGCGCCTATGGCTACACCTTC. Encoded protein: CASSEPRSIGAYGYTF.

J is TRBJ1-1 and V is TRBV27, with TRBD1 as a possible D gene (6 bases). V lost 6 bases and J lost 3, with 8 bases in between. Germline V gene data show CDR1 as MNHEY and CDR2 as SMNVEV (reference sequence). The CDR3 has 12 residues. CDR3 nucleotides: TGTGCCAGCAGCGGGGGCTACACTGAAGCTTTCTTT. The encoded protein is CASSGGYTEAFF.

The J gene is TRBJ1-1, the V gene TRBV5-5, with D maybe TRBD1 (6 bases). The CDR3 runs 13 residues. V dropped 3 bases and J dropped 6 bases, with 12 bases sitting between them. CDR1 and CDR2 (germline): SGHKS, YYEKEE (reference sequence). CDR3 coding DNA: TGTGCCAGCAGCTCAACAGGGAGAGCTGAAGCTTTCTTT. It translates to CASSSTGRAEAFF.

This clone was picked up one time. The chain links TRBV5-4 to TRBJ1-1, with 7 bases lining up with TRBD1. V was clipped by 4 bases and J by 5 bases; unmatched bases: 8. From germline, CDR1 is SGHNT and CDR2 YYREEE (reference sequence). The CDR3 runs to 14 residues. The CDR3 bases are TGTGCCAGCAGCCCAAGACAGGGAAGGACTGAAGCTTTCTTT. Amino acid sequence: CASSPRQGRTEAFF.

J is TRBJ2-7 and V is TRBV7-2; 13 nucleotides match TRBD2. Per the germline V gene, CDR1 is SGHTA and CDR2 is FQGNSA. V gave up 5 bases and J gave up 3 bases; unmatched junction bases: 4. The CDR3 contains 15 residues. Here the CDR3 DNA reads TGTGCCAGCAGCCCACTAGCGGGAGGGATCTACGAGCAGTACTTC. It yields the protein CASSPLAGGIYEQYF.

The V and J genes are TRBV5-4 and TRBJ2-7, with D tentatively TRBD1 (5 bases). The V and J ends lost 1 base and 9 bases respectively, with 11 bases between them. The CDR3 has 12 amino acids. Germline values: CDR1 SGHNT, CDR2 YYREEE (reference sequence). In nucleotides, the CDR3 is TGTGCCAGCAGCTTGCGACAAGGGGCGCAGTACTTC. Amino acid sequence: CASSLRQGAQYF.

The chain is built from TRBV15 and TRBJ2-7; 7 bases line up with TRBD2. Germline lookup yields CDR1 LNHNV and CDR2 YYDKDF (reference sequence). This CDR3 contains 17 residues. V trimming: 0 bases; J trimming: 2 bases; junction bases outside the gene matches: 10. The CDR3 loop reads CATSRDWGGGGTYEQYF. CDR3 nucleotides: TGTGCCACCAGCAGAGATTGGGGTGGGGGGGGAACCTACGAGCAGTACTTC.

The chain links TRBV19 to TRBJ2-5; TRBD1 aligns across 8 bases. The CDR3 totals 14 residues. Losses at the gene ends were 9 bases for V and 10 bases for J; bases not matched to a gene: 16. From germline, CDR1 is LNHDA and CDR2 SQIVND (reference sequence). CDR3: CASNDRGPKSGQYF. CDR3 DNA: TGTGCCAGCAATGACAGGGGACCTAAAAGTGGCCAGTACTTC.

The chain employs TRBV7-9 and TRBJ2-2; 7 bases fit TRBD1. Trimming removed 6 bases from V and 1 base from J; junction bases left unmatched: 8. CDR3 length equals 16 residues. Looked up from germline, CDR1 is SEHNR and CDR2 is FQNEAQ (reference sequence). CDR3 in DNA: TGTGCCAGCAGGGAGGTACAGGGGAGGAACACCGGGGAGCTGTTTTTT. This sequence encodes CASREVQGRNTGELFF.